Presented here are 20 T cell receptor beta chains from one specimen sequenced in a study of blood T cells in healthy people across ages. Next came a second PCR, run for about 7 to 12 cycles, which used a sample-barcoded 5' primer along with a J-beta primer mix. Each CDR3 protein is one row after TCRdb ran MiXCR on the 5' RACE reads. Seen here are around 650,000 distinct CDR3 sequences, around two fifths observed once, and the top ten hold roughly 30%. The sample consisted of blood. These receptors were taken from a man aged 80 or over in good health.

V is TRBV9 and J is TRBJ2-3; TRBD2 is a possible D gene (5 bases). CDR1 is SGDLS and CDR2 is YYNGEE in the germline V gene. V was shortened by 0 bases and J by 1 base, with 9 bases between the two germline ends. The CDR3 sequence is 15 residues long. The CDR3 nucleotides read TGTGCCAGCAGCGTAGAGCGAGCGGGCACAGATACGCAGTATTTT. Encoded protein: CASSVERAGTDTQYF.

This clonotype was counted at least ten times. The V and J genes are TRBV7-9 and TRBJ2-7, with 8 bases aligning to TRBD1. The CDR3 contains 13 residues. Germline V gives CDR1 SEHNR, CDR2 FQNEAQ (reference sequence). V lost 5 bases, J lost 3 bases, and 3 bases stayed unmatched. CDR3 in amino acids: CASSRTGSYEQYF. CDR3 DNA sequence: TGTGCCAGCAGCCGGACAGGGAGCTACGAGCAGTACTTC.

V is TRBV6-4 and J is TRBJ1-1; D call uncertain. The germline V and J ends were trimmed by 2 bases and 7 bases, with 8 bases remaining between them. This CDR3 spans 12 amino acids. The germline V gene encodes CDR1 MRHNA and CDR2 SNTAGT. CDR3 bases: TGTGCCAGCAGTGACCCCCTCGGTGAAGCTTTCTTT. This codes for CASSDPLGEAFF.

This clonotype has only a few counts. The rearrangement uses TRBV6-2 or TRBV6-3 and TRBJ2-7; the D gene is possibly TRBD1 (5 bases). The length of the CDR3 is 16 residues. Germline assignment: CDR1 MNHEY and CDR2 SVGEGT. Trimming took 5 bases from V and 0 from J, leaving 17 bases between them. CDR3 bases: TGTGCCAGCAGTGTGCACACAGGTACCAGCTCCTACGAGCAGTACTTC. The encoded protein is CASSVHTGTSSYEQYF.

The gene calls are TRBV29-1 and TRBJ1-1, with D perhaps matching TRBD1 (6 bases). The CDR3 consists of 16 residues. V lost 7 bases and J lost 2, with 23 bases in between. Germline V gene lookup returns CDR1 SQVTM and CDR2 ANQGSEA. The CDR3 sequence: CSADPYGGRSNTEAFF. The CDR3 region has the DNA TGCAGCGCCGATCCTTATGGGGGCAGAAGTAACACTGAAGCTTTCTTT. The variable domain in full, with the rest retrieved from reference TRBV29-1 and TRBJ1-1, is SAVISQKPSRDICQRGTSLTIQCQVDSQVTMMFWYRQQPGQSLTLIATANQGSEATYESGFVIDKFPISRPNLTFSTLTVSNMSPEDSSIYLCSADPYGGRSNTEAFFGQGTRLTVV.

The rearrangement joins TRBV4-2 to TRBJ1-4; D gene ambiguous. The V gene's germline CDR1 is LGHNA and CDR2 YNFKEQ. V was trimmed by 7 bases and J by 1 base, leaving 10 bases between them. This CDR3 is 14 amino acids long. CDR3 protein: CASNGLGTNEKLFF. The CDR3 coding sequence is TGTGCCAGCAACGGGCTGGGAACTAATGAAAAACTGTTTTTT.

The chain has TRBV7-3 and TRBJ2-1; the D is unclear. The germline V gene has CDR1 SGHTA and CDR2 FQGTGA. The CDR3 has 16 amino acids. Trimming left V 6 bases short and J 0 bases short, with 15 bases between. CDR3 in amino acids: CASSYWPRSSYNEQFF. The CDR3 coding sequence is TGTGCCAGCAGTTATTGGCCTAGGAGCTCCTACAATGAGCAGTTCTTC.

This rearrangement joins TRBV7-2 to TRBJ2-1; 9 positions match TRBD2. The germline V gene encodes CDR1 SGHTA and CDR2 FQGNSA. The CDR3 contains 16 residues. Trimming removed 3 bases from V and 5 bases from J; junction bases left unmatched: 8. The CDR3 coding sequence is TGTGCCAGCAGCTTTGATGGACTAGCGAACCACAATGAGCAGTTCTTC. Encoded protein: CASSFDGLANHNEQFF.

As regards this clonotype: The junction departs from germline at one end; a sequencing error may be responsible. The rearrangement joins TRBV7-2 to TRBJ2-5; no definite D call. Looked up from germline, CDR1 is SGHTA and CDR2 is FQGNSA. The CDR3 consists of 11 residues. CDR3: CASRLGETQYF. The CDR3, as DNA: TGTGCCAGCAGGTTAGGGGAGACCCAGTACTTC.

The rearrangement joins TRBV7-8 to TRBJ1-2, with 8 bases lining up with TRBD1. Germline CDR1 SGHVS, CDR2 FQNEAQ. CDR3 length: 15 residues. J gave up 7 bases and V 1 base, and 8 bases lay outside the gene matches. In DNA form, the CDR3 reads TGTGCCAGCAGCTTAGAGGGCGGACAGGGAGGTGGCTACACCTTC. Its translation: CASSLEGGQGGGYTF.

This sequence joins TRBV5-1 and TRBJ2-6; D unresolved. In germline, CDR1 is SGHRS, CDR2 YFSETQ. The CDR3 covers 16 residues. Trimming pared 4 bases from V and 2 bases from J, leaving 13 bases between. The CDR3 DNA is TGCGCCAGCAGCAGCTACCTGGACGCTGGGGCCAACGTCCTGACTTTC. Its translation is CASSSYLDAGANVLTF.

The chain couples TRBV29-1 to TRBJ2-1, with TRBD2 identical over 7 bases. The germline CDR1 and CDR2 sequences are SQVTM and ANQGSEA. The CDR3 loop spans 13 amino acids. Trimming at V came to 1 base and at J to 7 bases, leaving 4 bases not matched to a gene. CDR3 DNA sequence: TGCAGCGTTGAAGGGACTAGTTGGAATGAGCAGTTCTTC. Its translation is CSVEGTSWNEQFF.

This chain joins TRBV21-1 and TRBJ2-7; the D call TRBD2 from the table was never checked on the DNA. TRBV21-1 is described as a pseudogene. This CDR3 spans 17 amino acids. In DNA, the CDR3 is TGTGCCAGCAGCAGGTCTCCTAGCGGGAGGGCCAACTACGAGCAGTACTTC. Residues: CASSRSPSGRANYEQYF.

The chain has TRBV20-1 and TRBJ2-7, with 7 bases lining up with TRBD2. The last part of the DNA fits TRBJ2-4 better; the J call may be wrong. This CDR3 has 13 amino acids. Germline lookup yields CDR1 DFQATT and CDR2 SNEGSKA (reference sequence). The CDR3 protein is CSASPAGRDIQYF. The DNA of the CDR3 is TGCAGTGCTAGCCCGGCGGGGAGGGACATTCAGTACTTC.

CDR3 bases: TGCAGTGCTAGAGATCAAGGGTATGCTGGAGCTTTCTTT. Translation gives CSARDQGYAGAFF. This sequence joins TRBV20-1 and TRBJ1-1; unclear D gene. The CDR3 sequence is 13 residues long. Per the germline V gene, CDR1 is DFQATT and CDR2 is SNEGSKA (reference sequence). The germline V and J ends were trimmed by 0 bases and 10 bases, with 15 bases remaining between them.

The chain joins TRBV20-1 to TRBJ1-4; D ambiguous. This CDR3 is 13 amino acids long. Trimming left V 6 bases short and J 6 bases short, with 14 bases between. Germline V gene lookup returns CDR1 DFQATT and CDR2 SNEGSKA (reference sequence). CDR3 DNA: TGCAGTGCCTGGTGGGCAGGCTATGAAAAACTGTTTTTT. This translates into CSAWWAGYEKLFF.

Points on this clonotype: A much larger clone is a single base away; this may be a read error. This chain joins TRBV12-5 and TRBJ2-5, with D tentatively TRBD1 (6 bases). Trimming shortened V by 4 bases and J by 1 base, and 16 bases separated the two germline ends. The CDR3 has 16 amino acids. In germline, CDR1 is LGHNT, CDR2 FRNRAP. CDR3 DNA: TGTGCTAGTGGTTCCCGGGACACACAACCCCAAGAGACCCAGTACTTC. Translating it yields CASGSRDTQPQETQYF. Combining the CDR3 with reference TRBV12-5 and TRBJ2-5 gives the whole variable domain DARVTQTPRHKVTEMGQEVTMRCQPILGHNTVFWYRQTMMQGLELLAYFRNRAPLDDSGMPKDRFSAEMPDATLATLKIQPSEPRDSAVYFCASGSRDTQPQETQYFGPGTRLLVL.

This rearrangement joins TRBV27 to TRBJ2-7; D possibly uses TRBD1 or TRBD2 (5 bases each). CDR1 is MNHEY and CDR2 is SMNVEV in the germline V gene (reference sequence). The CDR3 runs to 13 residues. Trimming took off 7 bases at V and 1 base at J, with 11 bases between the two ends. The CDR3 region has the DNA TGTGCCAGCACTCCGAGGGGTTCCTACGAGCAGTACTTC. This gives the protein CASTPRGSYEQYF.

V and J are TRBV20-1 and TRBJ2-2, with 10 positions matching TRBD2. The CDR3 has 19 residues. The junction had 14 bases not matched to a gene; V was cut back by 1 base and J by 3 bases. Germline CDR1 DFQATT, CDR2 SNEGSKA (reference sequence). CDR3 loop: CSARARTGLAGVHTGELFF. DNA of the CDR3: TGCAGTGCTAGAGCCCGAACCGGGCTAGCGGGAGTGCACACCGGGGAGCTGTTTTTT.

In this sample, this clonotype turned up a few times. V and J are TRBV6-5 and TRBJ2-3, with a weak D call TRBD1 (5 bases). The V gene lost 6 bases and the J gene lost 1 base, with 11 bases spanning the gap. CDR3 length: 14 residues. Per germline, CDR1 MNHEY and CDR2 SVGAGI. CDR3 sequence (DNA): TGTGCCAGCAGGCAAACAGGCCGCACAGATACGCAGTATTTT. Amino acids: CASRQTGRTDTQYF.